These T cell receptor beta chains were read from a single sample in a study of T cell changes during pregnancy in multiple sclerosis. The assay was immunoSEQ multiplex PCR, and TCRdb's table has in-frame clones only and misses some. The profile shows tens of thousands of clones, about 90% of them singletons. The sequences come from CD4+ T cells from peripheral blood mononuclear cells, collected before pregnancy. These receptors came from a female donor with multiple sclerosis, enrolled in a pregnancy study. Both conserved end residues are part of each CDR3. Each record gives: J gene, D gene, clone size, V gene, CDR3 protein, CDR3 DNA. The D gene is left open where the match is weak. Clone sizes are given selectively: once, few, many, or a class where the clone is expanded.

j_gene: TRBJ1-2; d_gene: .; abundance: .; v_gene: TRBV18; CDR3aa: CASSLRDYGYTF; CDR3nt: TGTGCCAGCTCACTCCGGGACTATGGCTACACCTTC
j_gene: TRBJ1-5; d_gene: .; abundance: once; v_gene: TRBV2; CDR3aa: CASSEQGNQPQHF; CDR3nt: TGTGCCAGCAGTGAACAGGGAAATCAGCCCCAGCATTTT
j_gene: TRBJ1-1; d_gene: .; abundance: medium-sized; v_gene: TRBV7-3; CDR3aa: CASRVQGGDTEAFF; CDR3nt: TGTGCCAGCAGGGTACAGGGTGGGGACACTGAAGCTTTCTTT
j_gene: TRBJ1-2; d_gene: TRBD1; abundance: .; v_gene: TRBV27; CDR3aa: CASSGAGGVNYGYTF; CDR3nt: TGTGCCAGCAGTGGGGCAGGGGGTGTGAACTATGGCTACACCTTC
j_gene: TRBJ2-1; d_gene: TRBD2; abundance: .; v_gene: TRBV10-3; CDR3aa: CATRYTGGTYNEQFF; CDR3nt: TGTGCCACGAGATACACGGGGGGGACATACAATGAGCAGTTCTTC
j_gene: TRBJ1-5; d_gene: TRBD1; abundance: .; v_gene: TRBV19; CDR3aa: CASSSIDRGDQPQHF; CDR3nt: TGTGCCAGTAGTTCAATCGACAGGGGGGATCAGCCCCAGCATTTT
j_gene: TRBJ2-4; d_gene: TRBD2; abundance: .; v_gene: TRBV6-5; CDR3aa: CASNPSGSVNIQYF; CDR3nt: TGTGCCAGCAATCCTAGCGGGAGTGTAAACATTCAGTACTTC
j_gene: TRBJ2-1; d_gene: TRBD2; abundance: .; v_gene: TRBV2; CDR3aa: CASRLAGGGAYNEQFF; CDR3nt: TGTGCCAGCAGGCTAGCGGGAGGAGGGGCCTACAATGAGCAGTTCTTC
j_gene: TRBJ1-5; d_gene: .; abundance: .; v_gene: TRBV5-1; CDR3aa: CASSSAGDSNQPQHF; CDR3nt: TGCGCCAGCAGCTCGGCAGGGGATAGCAATCAGCCCCAGCATTTT
j_gene: TRBJ2-5; d_gene: .; abundance: .; v_gene: TRBV10-2; CDR3aa: CASSESAGQETQYF; CDR3nt: TGCGCCAGCAGTGAGTCGGCAGGGCAAGAGACCCAGTACTTC
j_gene: TRBJ2-7; d_gene: TRBD1; abundance: .; v_gene: TRBV10-3; CDR3aa: CAISEQKGTADSYEQYF; CDR3nt: TGTGCCATCAGTGAACAAAAGGGGACAGCCGACTCCTACGAGCAGTACTTC
j_gene: TRBJ1-5; d_gene: .; abundance: .; v_gene: TRBV5-4; CDR3aa: CASSAQGQPQHF; CDR3nt: TGTGCCAGCAGCGCCCAGGGTCAGCCCCAGCATTTT
j_gene: TRBJ2-1; d_gene: TRBD1; abundance: .; v_gene: TRBV7-9; CDR3aa: CASRAGDRTLGNEQFF; CDR3nt: TGTGCCAGCAGGGCCGGGGACAGGACCCTGGGGAATGAGCAGTTCTTC
j_gene: TRBJ2-3; d_gene: TRBD2; abundance: .; v_gene: TRBV19; CDR3aa: CASSISGRDTDTQYF; CDR3nt: TGTGCCAGTAGTATATCCGGGAGGGACACAGATACGCAGTATTTT
j_gene: TRBJ2-2; d_gene: TRBD2; abundance: .; v_gene: TRBV7-2; CDR3aa: CAGTSGRTGELFF; CDR3nt: TGTGCCGGGACTAGCGGGCGCACCGGGGAGCTGTTTTTT
j_gene: TRBJ2-3; d_gene: TRBD1; abundance: .; v_gene: TRBV6-4; CDR3aa: CASSPGTGGLDTQYF; CDR3nt: TGTGCCAGCAGCCCCGGGACAGGGGGTTTGGATACGCAGTATTTT
j_gene: TRBJ2-7; d_gene: .; abundance: medium-sized; v_gene: TRBV6-5; CDR3aa: CASSYNLDGSYEQYF; CDR3nt: TGTGCCAGCAGTTACAACCTAGATGGCTCCTACGAGCAGTACTTC
j_gene: TRBJ2-1; d_gene: TRBD2; abundance: .; v_gene: TRBV19; CDR3aa: CASSLAGDNEQFF; CDR3nt: TGTGCCAGCAGTCTAGCGGGAGACAATGAGCAGTTCTTC
j_gene: TRBJ2-1; d_gene: .; abundance: medium-sized; v_gene: TRBV18; CDR3aa: CASSAKQEYNEQFF; CDR3nt: TGTGCCAGCTCAGCAAAACAGGAGTACAATGAGCAGTTCTTC
j_gene: TRBJ2-5; d_gene: TRBD2; abundance: .; v_gene: TRBV6-5; CDR3aa: CASSPRGSEGETQYF; CDR3nt: TGTGCCAGCAGCCCACGCGGGAGTGAAGGAGAGACCCAGTACTTC
j_gene: TRBJ2-2; d_gene: .; abundance: .; v_gene: TRBV5-5; CDR3aa: CASSLTNANTGELFF; CDR3nt: TGTGCCAGCAGCCTGACAAACGCGAACACCGGGGAGCTGTTTTTT
j_gene: TRBJ2-1; d_gene: TRBD2; abundance: .; v_gene: TRBV19; CDR3aa: CASSISKREPYNEQFF; CDR3nt: TGTGCCAGTAGTATATCTAAGCGGGAGCCCTACAATGAGCAGTTCTTC
j_gene: TRBJ1-1; d_gene: TRBD1; abundance: .; v_gene: TRBV27; CDR3aa: CASRSGQGMTEAFF; CDR3nt: TGTGCCAGTCGATCCGGACAGGGTATGACTGAAGCTTTCTTT
j_gene: TRBJ1-4; d_gene: TRBD1; abundance: .; v_gene: TRBV4-1; CDR3aa: CASSPRDSLTNEKLFF; CDR3nt: TGCGCCAGCAGCCCCCGGGACAGTTTAACTAATGAAAAACTGTTTTTT
j_gene: TRBJ1-1; d_gene: TRBD1; abundance: .; v_gene: TRBV10-3; CDR3aa: CAISDPTGAAMNTEAFF; CDR3nt: TGTGCCATCAGTGATCCGACAGGGGCTGCCATGAACACTGAAGCTTTCTTT
j_gene: TRBJ1-5; d_gene: .; abundance: .; v_gene: TRBV7-8; CDR3aa: CASSSVGEPLYQPQHF; CDR3nt: TGTGCCAGCAGCTCGGTAGGGGAACCCCTCTATCAGCCCCAGCATTTT
j_gene: TRBJ1-1; d_gene: .; abundance: .; v_gene: TRBV29-1; CDR3aa: CSVALGWGQGAFF; CDR3nt: TGCAGCGTTGCCCTAGGTTGGGGACAAGGAGCTTTCTTT
j_gene: TRBJ2-2; d_gene: TRBD1; abundance: .; v_gene: TRBV11-3; CDR3aa: CASSRQGHGELFF; CDR3nt: TGTGCCAGCAGTCGACAGGGTCACGGGGAGCTGTTTTTT
j_gene: TRBJ2-5; d_gene: TRBD2; abundance: .; v_gene: TRBV5-1; CDR3aa: CASSLMLAGPQETQYF; CDR3nt: TGCGCCAGCAGCTTGATGCTAGCGGGCCCCCAAGAGACCCAGTACTTC
j_gene: TRBJ2-3; d_gene: TRBD2; abundance: .; v_gene: TRBV6-4; CDR3aa: CASSDFGLETDTQYF; CDR3nt: TGTGCCAGCAGTGACTTTGGACTAGAAACAGATACGCAGTATTTT
j_gene: TRBJ1-5; d_gene: .; abundance: once; v_gene: TRBV19; CDR3aa: CASTNSNQPQHF; CDR3nt: TGTGCCAGTACAAATAGCAATCAGCCCCAGCATTTT
j_gene: TRBJ2-3; d_gene: .; abundance: .; v_gene: TRBV30; CDR3aa: CAVRKGADTQYF; CDR3nt: TGTGCCGTACGAAAGGGGGCAGATACGCAGTATTTT
j_gene: TRBJ2-5; d_gene: .; abundance: .; v_gene: TRBV7-9; CDR3aa: CASSLGFRQFQETQYF; CDR3nt: TGTGCCAGCAGCTTAGGTTTTCGACAGTTCCAAGAGACCCAGTACTTC
j_gene: TRBJ2-5; d_gene: TRBD1; abundance: .; v_gene: TRBV11-1; CDR3aa: CASNLAPGQQETQYF; CDR3nt: TGTGCCAGCAACTTAGCTCCGGGACAGCAAGAGACCCAGTACTTC
j_gene: TRBJ1-2; d_gene: .; abundance: .; v_gene: TRBV5-6; CDR3aa: CASSLFSPNYGYTF; CDR3nt: TGTGCCAGCAGCTTGTTCTCCCCTAACTATGGCTACACCTTC
j_gene: TRBJ1-5; d_gene: .; abundance: .; v_gene: TRBV29-1; CDR3aa: CSVKGQGNQPQHF; CDR3nt: TGCAGCGTTAAGGGGCAGGGGAATCAGCCCCAGCATTTT
j_gene: TRBJ1-1; d_gene: TRBD1; abundance: .; v_gene: TRBV30; CDR3aa: CAWSTGTGGSTEAFF; CDR3nt: TGTGCCTGGAGTACCGGGACAGGGGGGAGCACTGAAGCTTTCTTT
j_gene: TRBJ2-7; d_gene: TRBD1; abundance: .; v_gene: TRBV4-1; CDR3aa: CASSQDLSLRDRGLGEQYF; CDR3nt: TGCGCCAGCAGCCAAGATTTGTCTCTCCGAGACAGGGGGCTTGGCGAGCAGTACTTC
j_gene: TRBJ1-1; d_gene: .; abundance: .; v_gene: TRBV5-6; CDR3aa: CASSWAGDMNTEAFF; CDR3nt: TGTGCCAGCAGCTGGGCAGGGGATATGAACACTGAAGCTTTCTTT
j_gene: TRBJ1-2; d_gene: TRBD1; abundance: .; v_gene: TRBV4-1; CDR3aa: CASSRPGTGVPGYTF; CDR3nt: TGCGCCAGCAGCAGACCCGGGACAGGGGTTCCGGGCTACACCTTC
j_gene: TRBJ1-1; d_gene: .; abundance: .; v_gene: TRBV10-3; CDR3aa: CAISENRFTDMNTEAFF; CDR3nt: TGTGCCATCAGTGAGAATCGGTTTACAGATATGAACACTGAAGCTTTCTTT
j_gene: TRBJ1-5; d_gene: .; abundance: .; v_gene: TRBV28; CDR3aa: CASSLLAGSNQPQHF; CDR3nt: TGTGCCAGCAGTTTACTGGCAGGGAGCAATCAGCCCCAGCATTTT
j_gene: TRBJ2-2; d_gene: .; abundance: .; v_gene: TRBV11-2; CDR3aa: CASTPQWRGGTGELFF; CDR3nt: TGTGCCAGCACCCCTCAATGGCGGGGTGGCACCGGGGAGCTGTTTTTT
j_gene: TRBJ2-1; d_gene: TRBD2; abundance: .; v_gene: TRBV6-1; CDR3aa: CASSTILAETNEQFF; CDR3nt: TGTGCCAGCAGCACAATCCTAGCGGAAACTAATGAGCAGTTCTTC
j_gene: TRBJ2-2; d_gene: TRBD2; abundance: .; v_gene: TRBV4-1; CDR3aa: CASSRGLAGAGELFF; CDR3nt: TGCGCCAGCAGCCGAGGACTAGCGGGAGCTGGGGAGCTGTTTTTT
j_gene: TRBJ2-5; d_gene: .; abundance: .; v_gene: TRBV10-3; CDR3aa: CAIRREQSKQETQYF; CDR3nt: TGTGCCATCAGACGGGAGCAATCTAAACAAGAGACCCAGTACTTC
j_gene: TRBJ2-7; d_gene: .; abundance: .; v_gene: TRBV29-1; CDR3aa: CSATGSEQYF; CDR3nt: TGCAGCGCTACAGGGAGCGAGCAGTACTTC
j_gene: TRBJ2-3; d_gene: .; abundance: .; v_gene: TRBV2; CDR3aa: CASSRPIGGTDTQYF; CDR3nt: TGTGCCAGCAGTAGACCTATCGGGGGCACAGATACGCAGTATTTT
j_gene: TRBJ2-7; d_gene: TRBD2; abundance: .; v_gene: TRBV7-9; CDR3aa: CASSPTGLAGREQYF; CDR3nt: TGTGCCAGCAGCCCTACTGGACTAGCGGGTAGGGAGCAGTACTTC
j_gene: TRBJ2-5; d_gene: .; abundance: .; v_gene: TRBV7-2; CDR3aa: CASSPGGAQETQYF; CDR3nt: TGTGCCAGCAGCCCCGGCGGGGCCCAAGAGACCCAGTACTTC
j_gene: TRBJ2-5; d_gene: .; abundance: once; v_gene: TRBV28; CDR3aa: CASSSELETQYF; CDR3nt: TGTGCCAGCAGTTCCGAGTTGGAGACCCAGTACTTC
j_gene: TRBJ2-7; d_gene: TRBD2; abundance: .; v_gene: TRBV27; CDR3aa: CASSLPPSGSSYEQYF; CDR3nt: TGTGCCAGCAGTTTGCCCCCTAGCGGGAGCTCCTACGAGCAGTACTTC